Sequencing of this T cell receptor (beta chain) was carried out in a study of T cell repertoires in cytomegalovirus infection. Overall study: As its CMV epitopes, the study selected recently identified HLA-C-restricted and well-studied HLA-B-restricted targets. The study, taken as a whole, reports: In two of eight donors, the top clonotype was HLA-C-restricted CMV-specific.

Only a few counts were recorded for this clonotype. Its antigen is not identified. TCRdb re-derived calls from the reads in MiXCR, one entry per CDR3 protein. There are about 770,000 distinct CDR3 sequences in the sample; almost 30% occur only once, and about an eighth lies in the top ten. The germline CDR1 and CDR2 sequences are MRHNA and SNTAGT. The CDR3 loop spans 15 amino acids. V shed 5 bases and J shed 2 bases, with 13 bases lying between them. Sequences were derived from cultured CD8+ T cells from PBMCs, sampled from culture after CMV antigen stimulation. The receptor was derived from a human donor in good health (CMV status not recorded). Some clones in this sample may be carry-over from other donors' samples. The chain couples TRBV6-4 to TRBJ2-1; weak D call: TRBD2 (5 bases). Written as DNA, the CDR3 is TGTGCCAGCAGTTTGGAGGACGTCGCCTACAATGAGCAGTTCTTC. Translating gives CASSLEDVAYNEQFF.